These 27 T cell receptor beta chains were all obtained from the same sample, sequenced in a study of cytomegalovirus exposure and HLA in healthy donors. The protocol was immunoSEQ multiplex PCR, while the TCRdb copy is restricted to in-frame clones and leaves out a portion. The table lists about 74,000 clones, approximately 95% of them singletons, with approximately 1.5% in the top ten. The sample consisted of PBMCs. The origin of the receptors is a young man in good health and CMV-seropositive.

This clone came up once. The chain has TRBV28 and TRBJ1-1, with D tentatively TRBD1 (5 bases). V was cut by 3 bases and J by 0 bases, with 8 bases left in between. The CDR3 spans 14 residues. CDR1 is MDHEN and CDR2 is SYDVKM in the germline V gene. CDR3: CASSLQGMNTEAFF. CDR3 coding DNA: TGTGCCAGCAGTTTGCAGGGCATGAACACTGAAGCTTTCTTT.

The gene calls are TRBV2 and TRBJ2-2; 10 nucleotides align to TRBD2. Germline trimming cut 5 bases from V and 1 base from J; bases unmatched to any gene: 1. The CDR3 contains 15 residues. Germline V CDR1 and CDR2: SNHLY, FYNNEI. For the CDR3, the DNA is TGTGCCAGCAGTTGGACTAGCGGGAACACCGGGGAGCTGTTTTTT. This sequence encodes CASSWTSGNTGELFF.

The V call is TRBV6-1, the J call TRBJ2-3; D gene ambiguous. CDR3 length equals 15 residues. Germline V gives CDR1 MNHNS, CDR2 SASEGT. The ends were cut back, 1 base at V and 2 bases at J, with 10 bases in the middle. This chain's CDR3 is CASSEDHRVTDTQYF. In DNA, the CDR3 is TGTGCCAGCAGTGAAGACCACCGAGTCACAGATACGCAGTATTTT.

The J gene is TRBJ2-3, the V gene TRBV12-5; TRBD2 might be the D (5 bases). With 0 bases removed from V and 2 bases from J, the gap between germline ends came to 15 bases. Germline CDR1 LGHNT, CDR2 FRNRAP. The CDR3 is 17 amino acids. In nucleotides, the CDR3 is TGTGCTAGTGGTTTGGTACGAGGCGGGTGGAACACAGATACGCAGTATTTT. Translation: CASGLVRGGWNTDTQYF.

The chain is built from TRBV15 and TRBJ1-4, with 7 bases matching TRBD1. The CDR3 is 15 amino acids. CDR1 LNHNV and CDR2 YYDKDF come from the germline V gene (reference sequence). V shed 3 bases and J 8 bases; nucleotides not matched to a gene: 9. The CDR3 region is CATSSWTGPLEKLFF. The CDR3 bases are TGTGCCACCAGCAGTTGGACAGGTCCTTTGGAAAAACTGTTTTTT.

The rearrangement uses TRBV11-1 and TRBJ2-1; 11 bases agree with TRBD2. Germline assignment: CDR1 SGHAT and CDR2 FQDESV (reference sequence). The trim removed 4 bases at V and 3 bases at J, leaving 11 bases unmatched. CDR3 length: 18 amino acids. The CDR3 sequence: CASSSHASGRIRYNEQFF. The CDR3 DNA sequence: TGTGCCAGCAGCTCCCACGCTAGCGGGAGGATACGCTACAATGAGCAGTTCTTC.

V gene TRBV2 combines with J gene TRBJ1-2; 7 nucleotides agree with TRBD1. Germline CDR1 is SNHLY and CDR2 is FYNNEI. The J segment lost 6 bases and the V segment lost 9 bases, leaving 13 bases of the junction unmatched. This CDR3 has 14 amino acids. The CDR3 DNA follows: TGTGCCAGTGAACTATCAAGGGGGCGAGATGGCTACACCTTC. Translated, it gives CASELSRGRDGYTF.

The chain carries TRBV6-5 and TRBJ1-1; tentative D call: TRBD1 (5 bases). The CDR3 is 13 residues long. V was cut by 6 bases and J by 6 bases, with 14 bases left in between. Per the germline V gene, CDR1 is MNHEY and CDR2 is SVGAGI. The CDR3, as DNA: TGTGCCAGCAGGTTAGGAAGACAGCCTGAAGCTTTCTTT. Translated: CASRLGRQPEAFF.

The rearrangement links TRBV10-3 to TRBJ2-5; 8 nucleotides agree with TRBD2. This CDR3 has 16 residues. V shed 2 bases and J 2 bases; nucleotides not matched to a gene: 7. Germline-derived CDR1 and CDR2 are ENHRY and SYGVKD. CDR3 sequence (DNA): TGTGCCATCAGTGAGCTTTGGACTAGCTCTCAAGAGACCCAGTACTTC. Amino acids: CAISELWTSSQETQYF.

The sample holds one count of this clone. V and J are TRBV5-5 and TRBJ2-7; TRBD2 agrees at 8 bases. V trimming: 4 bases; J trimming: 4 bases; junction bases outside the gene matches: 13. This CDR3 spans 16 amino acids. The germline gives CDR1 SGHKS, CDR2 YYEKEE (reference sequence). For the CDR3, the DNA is TGTGCCAGCAGCCTCCATTCCCAGCGGGAGTTATACGAGCAGTACTTC. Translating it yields CASSLHSQRELYEQYF.

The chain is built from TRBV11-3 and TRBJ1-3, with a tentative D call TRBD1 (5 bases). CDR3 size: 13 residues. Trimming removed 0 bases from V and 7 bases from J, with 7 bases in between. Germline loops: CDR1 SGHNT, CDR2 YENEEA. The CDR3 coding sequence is TGTGCCAGCAGCTTAGAGGAGGGGAACACCATATATTTT. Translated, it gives CASSLEEGNTIYF.

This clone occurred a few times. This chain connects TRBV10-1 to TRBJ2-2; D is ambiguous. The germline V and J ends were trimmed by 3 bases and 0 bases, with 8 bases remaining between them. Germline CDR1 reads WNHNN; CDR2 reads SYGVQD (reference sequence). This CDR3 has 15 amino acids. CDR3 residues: CASSESRANTGELFF. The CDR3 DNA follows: TGCGCCAGCAGTGAAAGCCGCGCGAACACCGGGGAGCTGTTTTTT.

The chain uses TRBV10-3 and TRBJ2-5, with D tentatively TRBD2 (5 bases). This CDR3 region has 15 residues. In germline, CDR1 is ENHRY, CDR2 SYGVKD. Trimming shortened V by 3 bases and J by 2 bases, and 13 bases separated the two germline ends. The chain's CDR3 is CAISEGYRTQETQYF. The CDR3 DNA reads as TGTGCCATCAGTGAAGGGTATAGGACTCAAGAGACCCAGTACTTC.

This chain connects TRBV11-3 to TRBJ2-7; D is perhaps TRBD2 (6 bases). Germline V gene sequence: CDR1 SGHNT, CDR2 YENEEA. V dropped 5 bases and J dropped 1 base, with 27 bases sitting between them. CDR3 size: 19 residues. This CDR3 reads CASSGRSTLRVGGSYEQYF. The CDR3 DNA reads TGTGCCAGCAGCGGTAGGAGTACTCTTCGGGTGGGAGGATCCTACGAGCAGTACTTC.

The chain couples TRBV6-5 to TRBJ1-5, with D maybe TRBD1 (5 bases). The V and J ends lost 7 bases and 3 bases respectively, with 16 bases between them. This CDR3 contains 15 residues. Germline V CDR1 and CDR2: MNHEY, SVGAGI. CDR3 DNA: TGTGCCAGCAAAGGGGCCCGAGAAACCAATCAGCCCCAGCATTTT. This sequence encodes CASKGARETNQPQHF.

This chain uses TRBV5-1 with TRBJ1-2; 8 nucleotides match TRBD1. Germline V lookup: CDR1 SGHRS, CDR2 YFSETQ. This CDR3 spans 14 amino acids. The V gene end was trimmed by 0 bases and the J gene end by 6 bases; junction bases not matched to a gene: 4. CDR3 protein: CASSLADREDGYTF. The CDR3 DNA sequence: TGCGCCAGCAGCTTGGCGGACAGGGAGGATGGCTACACCTTC.

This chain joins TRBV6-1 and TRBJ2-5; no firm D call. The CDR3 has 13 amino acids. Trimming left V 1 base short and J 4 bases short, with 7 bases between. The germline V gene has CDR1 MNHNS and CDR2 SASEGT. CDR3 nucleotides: TGTGCCAGCAGTGAAGGGCATCGAGAGACCCAGTACTTC. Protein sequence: CASSEGHRETQYF.

The CDR3, as DNA: TGTGCCAGCAGTTTAACTAGCGCCCGAGGGGAGCAGTACTTC. This codes for CASSLTSARGEQYF. This chain links TRBV28 with TRBJ2-7; 7 bases map to TRBD2. CDR1 is MDHEN and CDR2 is SYDVKM in the germline V gene. The CDR3 length is 14 residues. V dropped 2 bases and J dropped 7; count of bases not matched to a gene: 8.

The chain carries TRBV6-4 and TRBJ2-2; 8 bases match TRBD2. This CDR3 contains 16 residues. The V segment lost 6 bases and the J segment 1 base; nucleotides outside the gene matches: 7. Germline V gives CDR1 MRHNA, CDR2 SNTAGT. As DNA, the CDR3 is TGTGCCAGCAGCGAAGTAGCGGGAATGAACACCGGGGAGCTGTTTTTT. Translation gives CASSEVAGMNTGELFF.

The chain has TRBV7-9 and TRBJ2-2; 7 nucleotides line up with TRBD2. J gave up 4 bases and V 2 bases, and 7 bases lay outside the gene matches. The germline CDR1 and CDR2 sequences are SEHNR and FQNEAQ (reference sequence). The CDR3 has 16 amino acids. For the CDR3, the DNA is TGTGCCAGCAGCTTATGGGCTAGCGGAGGCACCGGGGAGCTGTTTTTT. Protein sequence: CASSLWASGGTGELFF. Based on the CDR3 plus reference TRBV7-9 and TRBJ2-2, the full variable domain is DTGVSQNPRHKITKRGQNVTFRCDPISEHNRLYWYRQTLGQGPEFLTYFQNEAQLEKSRLLSDRFSAERPKGSFSTLEIQRTEQGDSAMYLCASSLWASGGTGELFFGEGSRLTVL.

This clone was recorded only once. The CDR3 DNA reads as TGTGCCAGCAGTTTCAGGGGGGCACAGCCCCAGCATTTT. This gives the protein CASSFRGAQPQHF. The chain has TRBV28 and TRBJ1-5; 7 bases are a match to TRBD1. The CDR3 runs 13 residues. V dropped 3 bases and J dropped 7; count of bases not matched to a gene: 3. Germline CDR1 is MDHEN and CDR2 is SYDVKM.

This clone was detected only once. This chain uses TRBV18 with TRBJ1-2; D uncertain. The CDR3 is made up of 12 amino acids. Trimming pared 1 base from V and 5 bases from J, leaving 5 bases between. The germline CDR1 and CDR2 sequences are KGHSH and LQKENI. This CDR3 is CASSPRLYGYTF. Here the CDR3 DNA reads TGTGCCAGCTCACCACGACTTTATGGCTACACCTTC.

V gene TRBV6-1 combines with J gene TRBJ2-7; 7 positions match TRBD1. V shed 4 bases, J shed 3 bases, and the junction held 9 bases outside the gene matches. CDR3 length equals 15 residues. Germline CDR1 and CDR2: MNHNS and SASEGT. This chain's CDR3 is CASSGSGTAFYEQYF. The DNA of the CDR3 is TGTGCCAGCAGTGGCTCCGGGACAGCCTTCTACGAGCAGTACTTC.

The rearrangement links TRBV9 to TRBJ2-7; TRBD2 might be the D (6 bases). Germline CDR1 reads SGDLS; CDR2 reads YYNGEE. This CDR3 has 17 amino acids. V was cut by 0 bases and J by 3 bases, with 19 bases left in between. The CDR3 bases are TGTGCCAGCAGCGTAGCTACTGGGGCGGGGCCCAACTACGAGCAGTACTTC. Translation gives CASSVATGAGPNYEQYF.

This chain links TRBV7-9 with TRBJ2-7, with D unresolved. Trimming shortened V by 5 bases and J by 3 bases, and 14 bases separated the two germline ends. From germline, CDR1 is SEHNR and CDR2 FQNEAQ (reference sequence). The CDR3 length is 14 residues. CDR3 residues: CASSQQNSRYEQYF. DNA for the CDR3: TGTGCCAGCAGCCAACAAAACAGCCGCTACGAGCAGTACTTC.

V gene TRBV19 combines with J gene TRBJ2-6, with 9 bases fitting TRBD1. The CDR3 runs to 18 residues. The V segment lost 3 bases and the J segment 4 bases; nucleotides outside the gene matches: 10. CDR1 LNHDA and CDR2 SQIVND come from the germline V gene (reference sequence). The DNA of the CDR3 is TGTGCCAGTAGTATCGCACAGGGGGCGGCCTCCGGGGCCAACGTCCTGACTTTC. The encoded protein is CASSIAQGAASGANVLTF.

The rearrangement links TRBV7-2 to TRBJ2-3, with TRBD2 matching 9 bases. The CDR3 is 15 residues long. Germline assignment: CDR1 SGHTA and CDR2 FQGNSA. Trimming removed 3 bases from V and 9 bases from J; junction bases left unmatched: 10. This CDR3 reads CASSFDIAGEGTQYF. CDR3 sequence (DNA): TGTGCCAGCAGCTTCGATATAGCGGGAGAGGGGACGCAGTATTTT. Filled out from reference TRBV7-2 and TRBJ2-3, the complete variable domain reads GAGVSQSPSNKVTEKGKDVELRCDPISGHTALYWYRQSLGQGLEFLIYFQGNSAPDKSGLPSDRFSAERTGGSVSTLTIQRTQQEDSAVYLCASSFDIAGEGTQYFGPGTRLTVL.